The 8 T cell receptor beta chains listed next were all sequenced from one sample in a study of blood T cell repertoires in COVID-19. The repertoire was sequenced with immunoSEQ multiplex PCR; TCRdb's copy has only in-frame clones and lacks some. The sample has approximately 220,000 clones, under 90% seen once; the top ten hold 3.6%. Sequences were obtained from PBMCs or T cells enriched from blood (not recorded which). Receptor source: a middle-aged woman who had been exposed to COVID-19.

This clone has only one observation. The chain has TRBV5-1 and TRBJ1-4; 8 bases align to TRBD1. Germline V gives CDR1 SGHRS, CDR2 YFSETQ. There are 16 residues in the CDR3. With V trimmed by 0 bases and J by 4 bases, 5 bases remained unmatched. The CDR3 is CASSLDGTGDNEKLFF. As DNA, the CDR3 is TGCGCCAGCAGCTTGGATGGGACAGGTGATAATGAAAAACTGTTTTTT.

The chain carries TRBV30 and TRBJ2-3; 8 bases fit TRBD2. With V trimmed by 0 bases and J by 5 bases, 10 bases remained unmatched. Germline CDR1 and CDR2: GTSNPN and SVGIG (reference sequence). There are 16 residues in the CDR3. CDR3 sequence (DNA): TGTGCCTGGAGTGTGGGGACTAGGAGTCTTCTAGATACGCAGTATTTT. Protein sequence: CAWSVGTRSLLDTQYF.

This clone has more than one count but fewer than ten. CDR3 residues: CASSSLFTGELFF. The DNA for the CDR3 is TGTGCCAGCAGCTCCCTCTTCACCGGGGAGCTGTTTTTT. The V call is TRBV7-8, the J call TRBJ2-2; D remains unclear. CDR1 is SGHVS, CDR2 FQNEAQ, per germline. V lost 4 bases, J lost 4 bases, and 7 bases lay in between. This CDR3 has 13 residues.

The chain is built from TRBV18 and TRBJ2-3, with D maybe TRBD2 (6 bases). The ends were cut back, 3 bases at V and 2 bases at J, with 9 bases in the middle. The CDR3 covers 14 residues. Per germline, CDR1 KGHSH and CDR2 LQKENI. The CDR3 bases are TGTGCCAGCTCACCCCGGACTACCACAGATACGCAGTATTTT. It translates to CASSPRTTTDTQYF. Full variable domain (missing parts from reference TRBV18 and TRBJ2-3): NAGVMQNPRHLVRRRGQEARLRCSPMKGHSHVYWYRQLPEEGLKFMVYLQKENIIDESGMPKERFSAEFPKEGPSILRIQQVVRGDSAAYFCASSPRTTTDTQYFGPGTRLTVL.

The CDR3 sequence: CASSPYRQGDNYGYTF. The CDR3 bases are TGCGCCAGCAGCCCCTATAGACAGGGTGACAACTATGGCTACACCTTC. The chain recombines TRBV4-1 with TRBJ1-2, with 7 bases aligning to TRBD1. The CDR3 length is 16 residues. Germline CDR1 reads MGHRA; CDR2 reads YSYEKL. V lost 4 bases to trimming and J lost 2 bases; unmatched junction nucleotides: 10.

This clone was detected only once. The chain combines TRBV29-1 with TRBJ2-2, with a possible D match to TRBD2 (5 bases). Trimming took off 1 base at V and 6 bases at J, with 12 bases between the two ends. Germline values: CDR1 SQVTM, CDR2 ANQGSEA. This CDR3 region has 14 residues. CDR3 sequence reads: CSVEGVSAAGELFF. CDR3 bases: TGCAGCGTTGAAGGTGTTAGCGCGGCCGGGGAGCTGTTTTTT.

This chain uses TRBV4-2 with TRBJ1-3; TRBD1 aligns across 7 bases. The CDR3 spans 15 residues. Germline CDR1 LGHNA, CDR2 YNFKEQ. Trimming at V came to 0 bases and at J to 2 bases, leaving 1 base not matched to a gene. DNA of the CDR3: TGTGCCAGCAGCCAAGAGCAGGGGGCTGGAAACACCATATATTTT. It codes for CASSQEQGAGNTIYF.

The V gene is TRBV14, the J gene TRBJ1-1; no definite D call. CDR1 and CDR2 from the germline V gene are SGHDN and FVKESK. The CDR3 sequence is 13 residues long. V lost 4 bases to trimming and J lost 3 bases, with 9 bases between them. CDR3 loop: CASSPIRDTEAFF. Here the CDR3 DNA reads TGTGCCAGCAGCCCGATCCGGGACACTGAAGCTTTCTTT. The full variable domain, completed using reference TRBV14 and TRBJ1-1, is EAGVTQFPSHSVIEKGQTVTLRCDPISGHDNLYWYRRVMGKEIKFLLHFVKESKQDESGMPNNRFLAERTGGTYSTLKVQPAELEDSGVYFCASSPIRDTEAFFGQGTRLTVV.